This T cell receptor beta chain was retrieved from a study of blood T cell repertoires in COVID-19. Original methodology: Amplification with reference gene primers provided the estimates of nucleated cell counts. Sequencing used immunoSEQ multiplex PCR; TCRdb keeps in-frame clones, though not all of them. That table gives V, J and clone size, and the DNA gave D and trimming. This sample has 200,000 to 300,000 clones, with around 85% found just once. This clone was seen once. This CDR3 is 15 amino acids long. After removal of 1 base from V and 6 bases from J, the junction contained 6 bases not matched to a gene. The germline gives CDR1 SEHNR, CDR2 FQNEAQ (reference sequence).

The rearrangement uses TRBV7-9 and TRBJ2-1; TRBD2 aligns across 7 bases. Sample: peripheral blood. This clonotype was sampled from a woman in her sixties with active or convalescent COVID-19. The CDR3 sequence is CASSLGRELRNEQFF. The CDR3 nucleotides are TGTGCCAGCAGCTTAGGGCGGGAGCTGCGCAATGAGCAGTTCTTC.